The 20 T cell receptor beta chains in this list originate from one sample, sequenced in a study of OX40 agonist ivuxolimab in advanced cancers. Using immunoSEQ multiplex PCR, the repertoire was profiled, and TCRdb retains in-frame clones only, with some absent. The sample shows some 5,100 clones, 65% to 75% of them seen only once. Here the sequenced sample was CD4+ or CD8+ T cells sorted from blood, taken in a trial of the OX40 agonist ivuxolimab. These receptors all stem from an adult with an advanced solid tumor such as melanoma, head and neck, liver or kidney cancer.

Notes on this clone: With a far larger clone one base away, a read error is the likely cause. Other DNA sequences in this sample translate to the same CDR3. The rearrangement links TRBV5-4 to TRBJ2-7; D unclear. Trimming shortened V by 2 bases and J by 4 bases, and 4 bases separated the two germline ends. CDR3 size: 11 residues. Germline V lookup: CDR1 SGHNT, CDR2 YYREEE (reference sequence). The chain's CDR3 is CASSFDYEQYF. The CDR3 DNA reads TGTGCCAGCAGCTTCGATTACGAGCAGTACTTC. The complete variable domain, with remaining parts taken from reference TRBV5-4 and TRBJ2-7, reads ETGVTQSPTHLIKTRGQQVTLRCSSQSGHNTVSWYQQALGQGPQFIFQYYREEENGRGNFPPRFSGLQFPNYSSELNVNALELDDSALYLCASSFDYEQYFGPGTRLTVT.

This clone came up a few times. V and J are TRBV11-1 and TRBJ1-4; D is perhaps TRBD1 (5 bases). V lost 5 bases and J lost 5, with 15 bases in between. Germline values: CDR1 SGHAT, CDR2 FQDESV (reference sequence). There are 15 residues in the CDR3. As DNA, the CDR3 is TGTGCCAGCAGCCCCGGGGACGGAGGAAATGAAAAACTGTTTTTT. Encoded protein: CASSPGDGGNEKLFF.

This chain joins TRBV6-1 and TRBJ2-7; D tentatively reads TRBD1 or TRBD2 (5 bases each). The V and J ends lost 3 bases and 2 bases respectively, with 5 bases between them. The CDR3 totals 12 residues. Germline assignment: CDR1 MNHNS and CDR2 SASEGT. CDR3 protein: CASSEGAYEQYF. CDR3 sequence (DNA): TGTGCCAGCAGTGAGGGGGCCTACGAGCAGTACTTC.

In the case of this clone: Compared with germline, one end of the junction differs, possibly owing to a read error. CDR3 protein: CASSVGGGEYGYTF. The DNA of the CDR3 is TGTGCCAGCAGCGTAGGAGGGGGCGAATATGGCTACACCTTC. V usage is TRBV13 and J usage is TRBJ1-2; 7 bases fit TRBD1. Germline V gives CDR1 PRHDT, CDR2 FYEKMQ (reference sequence). CDR3 length: 14 residues.

This clone was seen a handful of times. V and J are TRBV6-5 and TRBJ1-2; D is unresolved. The CDR3 is 12 amino acids. V lost 4 bases to trimming and J lost 6 bases, with 9 bases between them. The germline CDR1 and CDR2 sequences are MNHEY and SVGAGI. As DNA, the CDR3 is TGTGCCAGCAGTTTGGTCGGGGATGGCTACACCTTC. This codes for CASSLVGDGYTF.

This rearrangement joins TRBV9 to TRBJ2-3; D gene unclear. The CDR3 covers 15 residues. V was trimmed by 1 base and J by 2 bases, leaving 11 bases between them. Looked up from germline, CDR1 is SGDLS and CDR2 is YYNGEE. CDR3 loop: CASSVSGSNTDTQYF. The CDR3, as DNA: TGTGCCAGCAGCGTATCCGGGTCAAACACAGATACGCAGTATTTT.

The chain couples TRBV4-3 to TRBJ1-3; the match to TRBD1 covers 7 bases. After removal of 1 base from V and 4 bases from J, the junction contained 4 bases not matched to a gene. The CDR3 contains 15 residues. Germline assignment: CDR1 LGHNA and CDR2 YSLEER. For the CDR3, the DNA is TGCGCCAGCAGCCAAGCGTGGACAGGCGGAAACACCATATATTTT. Protein product: CASSQAWTGGNTIYF.

For the CDR3, the DNA is TGTGCCAGCAGCTTTATTCTCGGGGCCAACGTCCTGACTTTC. Translation: CASSFILGANVLTF. The V and J genes are TRBV7-9 and TRBJ2-6; D is undetermined. Trimming shortened V by 3 bases and J by 4 bases, and 7 bases separated the two germline ends. In germline, CDR1 is SEHNR, CDR2 FQNEAQ (reference sequence). CDR3 size: 14 residues.

This clone was seen a few times. The rearrangement uses TRBV5-6 and TRBJ1-5; D remains ambiguous. V lost 0 bases and J lost 2, with 0 bases in between. Germline V lookup: CDR1 SGHDT, CDR2 YYEEEE. The CDR3 runs to 12 residues. CDR3 bases: TGTGCCAGCAGCTTGGGCAATCAGCCCCAGCATTTT. This gives the protein CASSLGNQPQHF.

The sample holds one count of this clone. The junction departs from germline at one end; a sequencing error may be responsible. Within the sample, other DNA sequences also encode this same CDR3. This chain connects TRBV4-1 to TRBJ1-2; 7 nucleotides agree with TRBD1. The CDR3 covers 14 residues. Per germline, CDR1 MGHRA and CDR2 YSYEKL. The CDR3: CASSVGGGEYGYTF. CDR3 nucleotide sequence: TGTGCCAGCAGCGTAGGAGGGGGCGAATATGGCTACACCTTC.

This clone has a handful of counts. The chain couples TRBV5-1 to TRBJ1-1; a weak D match, TRBD1 (6 bases). Germline V CDR1 and CDR2: SGHRS, YFSETQ. The CDR3 runs 14 residues. The ends were cut back, 3 bases at V and 4 bases at J, with 13 bases in the middle. The CDR3 spells CASSSGGGATEAFF. The CDR3 region has the DNA TGCGCCAGCAGCTCCGGAGGGGGGGCCACTGAAGCTTTCTTT.

The rearrangement joins TRBV7-9 to TRBJ2-3; the D gene is possibly TRBD1 (6 bases). CDR3 length equals 12 residues. From germline, CDR1 is SEHNR and CDR2 FQNEAQ (reference sequence). Trimming removed 4 bases at V and 4 bases at J, with 6 bases between. CDR3 nucleotide sequence: TGTGCCAGCAGCTGGACAGCAGATACGCAGTATTTT. Amino acid sequence: CASSWTADTQYF.

For the CDR3, the DNA is TGTGCCAGCAGCGTAGGAGGGGGCGAATATGGCTACACCTTC. Its protein product is CASSVGGGEYGYTF. The chain links TRBV4-2 to TRBJ1-2, with TRBD1 matching over 7 bases. V was clipped by 5 bases and J by 5 bases; unmatched bases: 8. Germline CDR1 and CDR2: LGHNA and YNFKEQ. The CDR3 spans 14 residues.

The chain carries TRBV5-1 and TRBJ2-3; D may be TRBD1 (6 bases). This CDR3 comprises 14 residues. V gave up 2 bases and J gave up 6 bases, with 13 bases separating them. Germline CDR1 reads SGHRS; CDR2 reads YFSETQ. CDR3 DNA: TGCGCCAGCAGCTTTGGGGACAAGCAGGATACGCAGTATTTT. This sequence encodes CASSFGDKQDTQYF. The entire variable domain, with the rest obtained from reference TRBV5-1 and TRBJ2-3, is as follows: KAGVTQTPRYLIKTRGQQVTLSCSPISGHRSVSWYQQTPGQGLQFLFEYFSETQRNKGNFPGRFSGRQFSNSRSEMNVSTLELGDSALYLCASSFGDKQDTQYFGPGTRLTVL.

The rearrangement joins TRBV11-1 to TRBJ2-7; 9 nucleotides line up with TRBD1. The CDR3 runs to 16 residues. Losses at the gene ends were 5 bases for V and 3 bases for J; bases not matched to a gene: 11. The germline gives CDR1 SGHAT, CDR2 FQDESV (reference sequence). The DNA of the CDR3 is TGTGCCAGCAGCCCCCTCCCCGGACAGGGGAGCTACGAGCAGTACTTC. Protein product: CASSPLPGQGSYEQYF.

V usage is TRBV28 and J usage is TRBJ2-7, with D perhaps matching TRBD1 (7 bases). V gave up 3 bases and J gave up 4 bases, with 13 bases separating them. The germline V gene encodes CDR1 MDHEN and CDR2 SYDVKM. This CDR3 is built from 14 residues. CDR3: CASSLGPGGYEQYF. The CDR3 DNA is TGTGCCAGCAGTTTGGGTCCAGGGGGGTACGAGCAGTACTTC.

The chain has TRBV12-5 and TRBJ1-4, with D tentatively TRBD1 (5 bases). Germline CDR1 reads LGHNT; CDR2 reads FRNRAP. The CDR3 is 16 residues long. The ends were cut back, 1 base at V and 4 bases at J, with 13 bases in the middle. The CDR3 coding sequence is TGTGCTAGTGGTTTGGGACAGAGACCCTATAATGAAAAACTGTTTTTT. This codes for CASGLGQRPYNEKLFF.

The CDR3 DNA reads as TGTGCCAGCAGCGGGTTGGGGGGCACCTACGAGCAGTACTTC. It specifies CASSGLGGTYEQYF. The chain combines TRBV7-6 with TRBJ2-7, with D possibly called TRBD1 or TRBD2 (6 bases each). Trimming removed 5 bases at V and 2 bases at J, with 13 bases between. Germline CDR1 is SGHVS and CDR2 is FNYEAQ. This CDR3 has 14 amino acids.

This chain links TRBV4-3 with TRBJ2-1; the D is unclear. This CDR3 comprises 16 residues. The V end lost 0 bases, the J end lost 0 bases, and 9 bases lay between the germline ends. Germline CDR1 is LGHNA and CDR2 is YSLEER. For the CDR3, the DNA is TGCGCCAGCAGCCAAGACTGGGCGAGCTCCTACAATGAGCAGTTCTTC. Translating gives CASSQDWASSYNEQFF.

This clone appeared a few times. The chain joins TRBV29-1 to TRBJ2-7, with D hard to call. The germline CDR1 and CDR2 sequences are SQVTM and ANQGSEA. Between the trimmed V and J ends, which lost 3 bases and 0 bases, there was a span of 9 bases. The CDR3 consists of 13 residues. The CDR3 bases are TGCAGCGTTGACGTCAGGAACTCCTACGAGCAGTACTTC. The encoded protein is CSVDVRNSYEQYF.